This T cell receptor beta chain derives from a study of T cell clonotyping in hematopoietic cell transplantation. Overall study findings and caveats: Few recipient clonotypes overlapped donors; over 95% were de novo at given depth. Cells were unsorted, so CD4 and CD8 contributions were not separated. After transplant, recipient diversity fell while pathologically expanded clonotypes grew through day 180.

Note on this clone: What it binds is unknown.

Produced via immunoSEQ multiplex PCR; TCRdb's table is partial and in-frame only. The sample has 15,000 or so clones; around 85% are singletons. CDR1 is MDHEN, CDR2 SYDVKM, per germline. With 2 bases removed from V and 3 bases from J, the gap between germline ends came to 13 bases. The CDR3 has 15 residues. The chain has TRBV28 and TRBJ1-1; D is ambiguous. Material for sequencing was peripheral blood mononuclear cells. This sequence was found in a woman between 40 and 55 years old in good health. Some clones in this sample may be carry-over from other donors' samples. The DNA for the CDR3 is TGTGCCAGCAGTTTAGGCGGGGTCCGAGACACTGAAGCTTTCTTT. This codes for CASSLGGVRDTEAFF.